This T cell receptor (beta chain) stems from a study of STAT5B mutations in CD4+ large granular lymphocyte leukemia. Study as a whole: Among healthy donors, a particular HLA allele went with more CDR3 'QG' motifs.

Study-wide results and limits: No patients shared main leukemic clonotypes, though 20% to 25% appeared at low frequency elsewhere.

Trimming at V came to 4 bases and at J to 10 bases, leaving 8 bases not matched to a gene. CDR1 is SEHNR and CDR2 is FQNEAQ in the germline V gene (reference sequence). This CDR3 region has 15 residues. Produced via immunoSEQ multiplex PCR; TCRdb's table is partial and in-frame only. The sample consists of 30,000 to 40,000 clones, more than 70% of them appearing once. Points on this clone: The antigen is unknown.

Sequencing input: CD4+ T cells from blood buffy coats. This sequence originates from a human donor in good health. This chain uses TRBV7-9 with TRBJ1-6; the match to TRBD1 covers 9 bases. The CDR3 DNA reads TGTGCCAGCAGCTCTCGGGACAGGGACCCCTCACCCCTCCACTTT. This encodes CASSSRDRDPSPLHF.